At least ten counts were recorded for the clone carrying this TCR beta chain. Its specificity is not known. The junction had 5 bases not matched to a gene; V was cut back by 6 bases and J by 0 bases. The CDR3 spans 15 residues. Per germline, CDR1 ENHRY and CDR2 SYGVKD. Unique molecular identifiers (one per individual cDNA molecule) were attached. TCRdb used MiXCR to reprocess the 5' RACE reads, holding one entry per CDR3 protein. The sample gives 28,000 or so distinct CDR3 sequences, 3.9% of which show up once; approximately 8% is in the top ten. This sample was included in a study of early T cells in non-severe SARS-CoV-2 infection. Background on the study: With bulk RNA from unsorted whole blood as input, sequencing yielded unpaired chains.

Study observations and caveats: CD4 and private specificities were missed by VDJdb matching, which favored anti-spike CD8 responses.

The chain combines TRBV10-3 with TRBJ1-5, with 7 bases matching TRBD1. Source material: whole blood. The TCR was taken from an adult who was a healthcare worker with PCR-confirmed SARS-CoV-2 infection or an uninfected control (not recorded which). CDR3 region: CAIRSGQYSNQPQHF. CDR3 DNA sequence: TGTGCCATCAGGTCGGGACAGTATAGCAATCAGCCCCAGCATTTT.